The present TCR beta chain was sequenced within a study of yellow fever vaccine responses in identical twins. As regards this clonotype: Its antigen is not known.

TCRdb reprocessed the RT-PCR reads with MiXCR, giving one entry per CDR3 protein. In the table there are under 3,000 distinct CDR3 sequences, 8.7% of which are singletons. Regarding the study as a whole: It has been reported that, in twins, the vaccine T cell response seemed partly convergent and partly personalized.

The TCR sequence derives from a woman younger than 30 who received the yellow fever vaccine. This material consisted of T cells from blood (PBMCs), unsorted or a sorted subset (not recorded which), taken 2 years after vaccination.

The DNA for the CDR3 is TGTGCCAGCAGCTTAGGTCGGGGACAAGAGGAGACCCAGTACTTC. Translation: CASSLGRGQEETQYF. This chain connects TRBV11-3 to TRBJ2-5; TRBD1 might be the D (6 bases). Germline values: CDR1 SGHNT, CDR2 YENEEA. The CDR3 covers 15 residues. V dropped 1 base and J dropped 5 bases, with 14 bases sitting between them.